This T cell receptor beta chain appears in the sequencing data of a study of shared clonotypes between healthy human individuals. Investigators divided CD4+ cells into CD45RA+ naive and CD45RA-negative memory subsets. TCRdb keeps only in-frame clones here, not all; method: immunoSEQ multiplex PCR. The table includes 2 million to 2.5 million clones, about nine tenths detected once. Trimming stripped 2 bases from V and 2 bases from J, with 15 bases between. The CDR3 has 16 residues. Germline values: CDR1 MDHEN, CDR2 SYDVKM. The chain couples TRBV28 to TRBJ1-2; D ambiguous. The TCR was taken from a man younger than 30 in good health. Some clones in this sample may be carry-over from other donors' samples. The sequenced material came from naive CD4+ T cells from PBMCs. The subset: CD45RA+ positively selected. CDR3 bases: TGTGCCAGCAGTTTACCCCCCCAAGTGGGAAACTATGGCTACACCTTC. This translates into CASSLPPQVGNYGYTF.